The 17 T cell receptor beta chains below were found in one sample sequenced in a study of T cell responses to AZD1222 COVID-19 vaccine. Sequencing used immunoSEQ multiplex PCR; TCRdb keeps in-frame clones, though not all of them. The table records 100,000 to 150,000 clones, 80% to 90% of them present only once. The material was peripheral blood, obtained 28 days after the second AZD1222 dose. The receptors stem from an adult who received the AZD1222 COVID-19 vaccine.

DNA of the CDR3: TGCGCCAGCAGCCCCCGGACTAGCTACAATGAGCAGTTCTTC. Its protein product is CASSPRTSYNEQFF. J is TRBJ2-1 and V is TRBV5-1; TRBD2 aligns across 7 bases. V was pared by 4 bases and J by 3 bases, with 4 bases of the junction left unmatched. The length of the CDR3 is 14 residues. The germline gives CDR1 SGHRS, CDR2 YFSETQ.

V gene TRBV6-5 combines with J gene TRBJ2-7; D is possibly TRBD1 (5 bases). V was trimmed by 2 bases and J by 2 bases, leaving 10 bases between them. The CDR3 is 14 amino acids. Germline V gives CDR1 MNHEY, CDR2 SVGAGI. This CDR3 is CASSYQGSPYEQYF. CDR3 bases: TGTGCCAGCAGTTACCAGGGATCCCCCTACGAGCAGTACTTC.

This clone was counted only a few times. This sequence joins TRBV29-1 and TRBJ1-1; no clear D. The germline V and J ends were trimmed by 7 bases and 3 bases, with 9 bases remaining between them. There are 11 residues in the CDR3. Germline lookup yields CDR1 SQVTM and CDR2 ANQGSEA. CDR3 in amino acids: CSAVGYTEAFF. CDR3 sequence (DNA): TGCAGCGCTGTTGGCTACACTGAAGCTTTCTTT.

V usage is TRBV19 and J usage is TRBJ1-2, with TRBD1 as a possible D gene (6 bases). This CDR3 is 17 amino acids long. The V end was cut by 7 bases, the J end by 4 bases, with 25 bases between. Germline CDR1 reads LNHDA; CDR2 reads SQIVND (reference sequence). The CDR3 loop reads CASIHKHREGDGYGYTF. In DNA form, the CDR3 reads TGTGCCAGTATACACAAACACAGGGAGGGCGACGGCTATGGCTACACCTTC.

On this clone: One end of the junction does not line up with germline, which may come from a read error. V is TRBV7-7 and J is TRBJ2-2; D is possibly TRBD1 (6 bases). The CDR3 runs 16 residues. In germline, CDR1 is SSHAT, CDR2 FNYEAQ (reference sequence). The CDR3 DNA reads as TGTGCTAGCAGCTCAGATACCGGGGACATGACCGGGGAGCTGTTTTTT. Residues: CASSSDTGDMTGELFF.

The chain carries TRBV7-8 and TRBJ2-7, with no clear D. Germline CDR1 reads SGHVS; CDR2 reads FQNEAQ. The CDR3 is 15 residues long. V was clipped by 5 bases and J by 3 bases, with 17 bases between them. Here the CDR3 reads CASSPKGQFYYEQYF. The CDR3 nucleotides read TGTGCCAGCAGCCCTAAGGGCCAATTTTACTACGAGCAGTACTTC.

This sequence joins TRBV6-2 or TRBV6-3 and TRBJ2-1, with 9 bases lining up with TRBD2. This CDR3 has 14 amino acids. The junction had 5 bases not matched to a gene; V was cut back by 4 bases and J by 7 bases. Per the germline V gene, CDR1 is MNHEY and CDR2 is SVGEGT. The DNA of the CDR3 is TGTGCCAGCAGTTCCGCGGGAGGGCCGAATGAGCAGTTCTTC. Translation gives CASSSAGGPNEQFF.

There are a few counts of this clone. The chain has TRBV7-9 and TRBJ2-7, with a weak D call TRBD1 (5 bases). The CDR3 loop spans 13 amino acids. Germline assignment: CDR1 SEHNR and CDR2 FQNEAQ (reference sequence). Trimming removed 5 bases at V and 2 bases at J, with 10 bases between. As DNA, the CDR3 is TGTGCCAGCAGCCCCCCCAGGGCCTACGAGCAGTACTTC. Translating gives CASSPPRAYEQYF.

The genes are TRBV28 and TRBJ2-7, with TRBD2 matching over 11 bases. Germline assignment: CDR1 MDHEN and CDR2 SYDVKM. There are 13 residues in the CDR3. Trimming cost V 10 bases and J 7 bases; bases outside gene matches: 9. CDR3 sequence reads: CATRLAGSGEQYF. The CDR3 DNA sequence: TGTGCCACTCGACTAGCGGGGTCCGGGGAGCAGTACTTC.

The chain links TRBV6-1 to TRBJ2-3; 9 nucleotides align to TRBD2. CDR1 is MNHNS, CDR2 SASEGT, per germline. Germline trimming cut 2 bases from V and 6 bases from J; bases unmatched to any gene: 6. This CDR3 is built from 15 residues. The CDR3 loop reads CASSELAGRRDTQYF. DNA of the CDR3: TGTGCCAGCAGTGAACTAGCGGGGCGGAGGGATACGCAGTATTTT.

The gene calls are TRBV4-1 and TRBJ2-7, with a tentative D call TRBD2 (6 bases). Per the germline V gene, CDR1 is MGHRA and CDR2 is YSYEKL. Trimming removed 4 bases from V and 3 bases from J, with 25 bases in between. This CDR3 has 18 amino acids. As DNA, the CDR3 is TGCGCCAGCAGCCCGGGGCTTCTACGCCGGGACTTCTACTACGAGCAGTACTTC. Its protein is CASSPGLLRRDFYYEQYF.

The V and J genes are TRBV21-1 and TRBJ1-6; TRBD1 reflects the table's D call only, with no check against the DNA. TRBV21-1 is flagged as a pseudogene. This CDR3 has 16 residues. CDR3 sequence (DNA): TGTGCCAGCAGCGCACACAGGGGGCAGTGTAATTCACCCCTCCACTTT. Its protein product is CASSAHRGQCNSPLHF.

CDR3 DNA: TGCAGCGTTGAATCAAGCGGGGGCGAGGCCTACAATGAGCAGTTCTTC. The encoded protein is CSVESSGGEAYNEQFF. The V call is TRBV29-1, the J call TRBJ2-1; TRBD2 matches 8 bases. The trim removed 2 bases at V and 2 bases at J, leaving 8 bases unmatched. This CDR3 has 16 amino acids. Germline loops: CDR1 SQVTM, CDR2 ANQGSEA.

This clone is judged medium-sized. The chain has TRBV28 and TRBJ2-5; tentative D call: TRBD1 (7 bases). The CDR3 extends over 14 amino acids. V was shortened by 6 bases and J by 3 bases, with 14 bases between the two germline ends. CDR1 is MDHEN, CDR2 SYDVKM, per germline. CDR3 in amino acids: CASSSDREEETQYF. In DNA, the CDR3 is TGTGCCAGCAGCAGTGACAGGGAGGAAGAGACCCAGTACTTC.

The chain carries TRBV18 and TRBJ2-3; D might be TRBD1 (7 bases). Trimming stripped 0 bases from V and 0 bases from J, with 10 bases between. CDR1 and CDR2 (germline): KGHSH, LQKENI. The CDR3 spans 16 residues. The CDR3 spells CASSPPTGTSTDTQYF. The DNA for the CDR3 is TGTGCCAGCTCACCACCGACAGGGACTAGCACAGATACGCAGTATTTT.

This clone was counted a few times. This chain connects TRBV7-9 to TRBJ1-1, with D unresolved. The CDR3 is 11 amino acids. Trimming pared 2 bases from V and 4 bases from J, leaving 2 bases between. Germline V gene sequence: CDR1 SEHNR, CDR2 FQNEAQ (reference sequence). The DNA of the CDR3 is TGTGCCAGCAGCTTAATCACTGAAGCTTTCTTT. Translated, it gives CASSLITEAFF.

This chain uses TRBV19 with TRBJ2-7; 7 nucleotides line up with TRBD1. CDR1 is LNHDA and CDR2 is SQIVND in the germline V gene (reference sequence). Unmatched junction bases numbered 2, after V lost 4 bases and J lost 2 bases. The length of the CDR3 is 13 residues. The CDR3 protein is CASSRQGAYEQYF. The CDR3 coding sequence is TGTGCCAGTAGTAGACAGGGCGCCTACGAGCAGTACTTC.